This record covers a single T cell receptor (beta chain). Its antigen is still unknown. MiXCR, run by TCRdb on the 5' RACE reads, gives a single entry per CDR3 protein. The table shows under 550,000 distinct CDR3 sequences, with 20% to 25% occurring only once. This record comes from a study of T cells after yellow fever vaccination. The CDR3 has 15 residues. Germline V CDR1 and CDR2: PRHDT, FYEKMQ (reference sequence). V dropped 5 bases and J dropped 1 base, with 14 bases sitting between them. Study-level points and caveats: After the booster, approximately 96% of CD4 and 75% to 90% of CD8 primary-response clones were re-detected.

The material was PBMCs, obtained about 20 days after the first yellow fever vaccination. The chain links TRBV13 to TRBJ1-1; no reliable D call. The clonotype originates from a man aged 18 to 30 who received the YFV17D yellow fever vaccine. The CDR3 region is CASSAPDGENTEAFF. The CDR3 nucleotides are TGTGCCAGCAGCGCACCGGACGGAGAGAACACTGAAGCTTTCTTT. The variable domain in full, completed from reference TRBV13 and TRBJ1-1, reads AAGVIQSPRHLIKEKRETATLKCYPIPRHDTVYWYQQGPGQDPQFLISFYEKMQSDKGSIPDRFSAQQFSDYHSELNMSSLELGDSALYFCASSAPDGENTEAFFGQGTRLTVV.